This is a list of T cell receptor beta chains from one sample in a study of T cells in Graves' hyperthyroidism and ophthalmopathy. MiXCR, run by TCRdb on the multiplex PCR reads, gives a single entry per CDR3 protein. The repertoire holds some 700,000 distinct CDR3 sequences, with roughly a sixth as singletons. Input material: blood. Receptor source: a man aged 45-60 years with Graves' hyperthyroidism. The CDR3 runs from the conserved cysteine through the conserved F or W. Each record gives: clone size, J gene, V gene, D gene, CDR3 DNA, CDR3 protein. A D gene is named only where the DNA matches it firmly. Size values are once, few and many counts, or a class for expanded clones, and some rows have none.

clone_size: few
j_call: TRBJ2-5
v_call: TRBV5-1
d_call: TRBD2
cdr3_nt: TGCGCCAGCAGCCTGCGGCTAGCGGGGCAAGAGACCCAGTACTTC
cdr3_aa: CASSLRLAGQETQYF

clone_size: NA
j_call: TRBJ2-5
v_call: TRBV24-1
d_call: TRBD1
cdr3_nt: TGTGCCACCAGTGAATCGACAGGGAAAAAGGCCCAGTACTTC
cdr3_aa: CATSESTGKKAQYF

clone_size: NA
j_call: TRBJ1-1
v_call: TRBV6-1
d_call: NA
cdr3_nt: TGTGCCAGCAGGCGCTGGGACGACACTGAAGCTTTCTTT
cdr3_aa: CASRRWDDTEAFF

clone_size: NA
j_call: TRBJ2-7
v_call: TRBV6-1
d_call: TRBD2
cdr3_nt: TGTGCCAGCAGTCCGGGGGGGGCCTCCACCTACGAGCAGTACTTC
cdr3_aa: CASSPGGASTYEQYF

clone_size: many
j_call: TRBJ1-1
v_call: TRBV12-3/TRBV12-4
d_call: NA
cdr3_nt: TGTGCCAGCAACCTGGACAGTTATAACACTGAAGCTTTCTTT
cdr3_aa: CASNLDSYNTEAFF

clone_size: NA
j_call: TRBJ1-4
v_call: TRBV28
d_call: TRBD1
cdr3_nt: TGTGCCAGCAGTCTTCAGGGGGCTCCTAATGAAAAACTGTTTTTT
cdr3_aa: CASSLQGAPNEKLFF

clone_size: few
j_call: TRBJ1-3
v_call: TRBV27
d_call: NA
cdr3_nt: TGTGCCAGCAGGGCCCGAACTGGAAACACCATATATTTT
cdr3_aa: CASRARTGNTIYF

clone_size: many
j_call: TRBJ2-7
v_call: TRBV20-1
d_call: NA
cdr3_nt: TGCAGTGCCGAGCGAGCTCCCTACGAGCAGTACTTC
cdr3_aa: CSAERAPYEQYF

clone_size: many
j_call: TRBJ2-5
v_call: TRBV12-3/TRBV12-4
d_call: TRBD2
cdr3_nt: TGTGCCAGCAGTTCGGGCGGGAGGGTGAGAGAGACCCAGTACTTC
cdr3_aa: CASSSGGRVRETQYF

clone_size: NA
j_call: TRBJ2-1
v_call: TRBV4-1
d_call: TRBD1
cdr3_nt: TGCGCCAGCAGCCCCCGACAGGGTAACAACAATGAGCAGTTCTTC
cdr3_aa: CASSPRQGNNNEQFF

clone_size: many
j_call: TRBJ1-5
v_call: TRBV5-5
d_call: TRBD1
cdr3_nt: TGTGCCAGCAGTCGGACAGGGGGCGATCAGCCCCAGCATTTT
cdr3_aa: CASSRTGGDQPQHF

clone_size: NA
j_call: TRBJ2-2
v_call: TRBV9
d_call: TRBD2
cdr3_nt: TGTGCCAGCAGCGTCCTCTCGGCGGGAGACACCGGGGAGCTGTTTTTT
cdr3_aa: CASSVLSAGDTGELFF

clone_size: few
j_call: TRBJ2-1
v_call: TRBV5-5
d_call: TRBD2
cdr3_nt: TGTGCCAGCAGCTTGGGGACTAGCGGGACTGTTGAGCAGTTCTTC
cdr3_aa: CASSLGTSGTVEQFF

clone_size: NA
j_call: TRBJ2-5
v_call: TRBV15
d_call: NA
cdr3_nt: TGTGCCACCAGCAGGGCCCCAACAGGGATCCAAGAGACCCAGTACTTC
cdr3_aa: CATSRAPTGIQETQYF

clone_size: many
j_call: TRBJ1-1
v_call: TRBV12-3/TRBV12-4
d_call: TRBD1
cdr3_nt: TGTGCCAGCAGTCGGACCGGGACAGGGGGTTTGAACACTGAAGCTTTCTTT
cdr3_aa: CASSRTGTGGLNTEAFF

clone_size: few
j_call: TRBJ2-1
v_call: TRBV7-9
d_call: TRBD2
cdr3_nt: TGTGCCAGCAGACCTGATGGTAGCGGGAGGCCAAATGAGCAGTTCTTC
cdr3_aa: CASRPDGSGRPNEQFF

clone_size: many
j_call: TRBJ2-7
v_call: TRBV6-1
d_call: TRBD2
cdr3_nt: TGTGCCAGCAGTTGGACGGGAGGGAACTACGAGCAGTACTTC
cdr3_aa: CASSWTGGNYEQYF

clone_size: once
j_call: TRBJ1-4
v_call: TRBV18
d_call: NA
cdr3_nt: TGTCCCAGCTCGCCGGGAACTAATGAAAAACTGTTTTTT
cdr3_aa: CPSSPGTNEKLFF

clone_size: many
j_call: TRBJ1-2
v_call: TRBV9
d_call: NA
cdr3_nt: TGTGCCAGCAGCCTAATGGGTAGTGACTATGGCTACACCTTC
cdr3_aa: CASSLMGSDYGYTF

clone_size: many
j_call: TRBJ2-2
v_call: TRBV2
d_call: TRBD2
cdr3_nt: TGTGCCAGCAAATTGGGACTAGCGGGAGCCGGGGAGCTGTTTTTT
cdr3_aa: CASKLGLAGAGELFF

clone_size: many
j_call: TRBJ2-3
v_call: TRBV2
d_call: NA
cdr3_nt: TGTGCCAGCTCCTGGGATGGGGGCGCAGGGGATACGCAGTATTTT
cdr3_aa: CASSWDGGAGDTQYF

clone_size: many
j_call: TRBJ1-3
v_call: TRBV9
d_call: NA
cdr3_nt: TGTGCCAGCAGCGTAGGTCCGGCCGACGGAAACACCATATATTTT
cdr3_aa: CASSVGPADGNTIYF

clone_size: few
j_call: TRBJ1-5
v_call: TRBV19
d_call: NA
cdr3_nt: TGTGCCAGTAGTATGGACCTGGCGGGCAATCAGCCCCAGCATTTT
cdr3_aa: CASSMDLAGNQPQHF

clone_size: many
j_call: TRBJ2-1
v_call: TRBV7-2
d_call: NA
cdr3_nt: TGTGCCAGCAGCTTAGGCAGAGGATACAATGAGCAGTTCTTC
cdr3_aa: CASSLGRGYNEQFF

clone_size: many
j_call: TRBJ2-7
v_call: TRBV15
d_call: TRBD2
cdr3_nt: TGTGCCACCAGCAGAGGGCTAGCGGGAGGGTCCTACGAGCAGTACTTC
cdr3_aa: CATSRGLAGGSYEQYF

clone_size: few
j_call: TRBJ2-6
v_call: TRBV7-9
d_call: NA
cdr3_nt: TGTGCCAGCAGCCGGCCGGGACATTCTGGGGCCAACGTCCTGACTTTC
cdr3_aa: CASSRPGHSGANVLTF

clone_size: many
j_call: TRBJ2-3
v_call: TRBV7-2
d_call: NA
cdr3_nt: TGTGCCAGCAGCTTAAGGGTTGATACGCAGTATTTT
cdr3_aa: CASSLRVDTQYF